This TCR beta chain is from a study of cytomegalovirus exposure and HLA in healthy donors. Study details: Of the donors genotyped, some 400 in all, about 81% fell in the Caucasian-associated ancestry cluster.

A word on this clone: What it binds is not known.

General study points: Available immune exposure information covered CMV serostatus only. The authors listed approximately 150 TCR beta chains as cytomegalovirus-associated.

In the PCR, 60 Vbeta and 13 Jbeta primers were used. Sequenced by immunoSEQ multiplex PCR; TCRdb stores in-frame clones only, minus some. The listing contains around 140,000 clones. The donors (healthy individuals) were bone marrow donors. The ends lost 9 bases at V and 2 bases at J; junction bases unmatched: 9. CDR1 and CDR2 from the germline V gene are SEHNR and FQNEAQ (reference sequence). The CDR3 loop spans 14 amino acids. The V gene is TRBV7-9, the J gene TRBJ1-2; 7 nucleotides line up with TRBD1. The TCR sequence derives from a male donor in good health and CMV-seronegative. The specimen was PBMCs. The CDR3 spells CASSLTGNNYGYTF. CDR3 nucleotides: TGTGCCAGTTCCCTGACAGGGAACAACTATGGCTACACCTTC.